This T cell receptor (beta chain) derives from a study of blood T cell repertoires in COVID-19. Study at large: Researchers got acute and convalescent COVID-19 samples from the United States, Italy and Spain. PBMCs, B-cell-depleted T cells, or T cells were the source of the cDNA or gDNA that made up the material.

The CDR3 extends over 12 amino acids. The germline CDR1 and CDR2 sequences are MNHEY and SVGAGI. The J segment lost 10 bases and the V segment lost 10 bases, leaving 9 bases of the junction unmatched. In the authors' methods: Using reference gene primer amplification, nucleated cell counts were estimated. Here immunoSEQ multiplex PCR was the method, and the copy in TCRdb shows in-frame clones only, minus some. V, J and clone size reflect that table, while D and trimming were determined from the DNA. The data contain 180,000 or so clones, about 91% of them singletons. The clonotype comes from a woman aged 50 to 60 with acute or convalescent COVID-19. Sample: peripheral blood. The V gene is TRBV6-5, the J gene TRBJ2-1; the match to TRBD2 covers 8 bases. The CDR3, as DNA: TGTGCCAACCCCCGGGGGGGCGAGGAGCAGTTCTTC. Amino acid sequence: CANPRGGEEQFF.